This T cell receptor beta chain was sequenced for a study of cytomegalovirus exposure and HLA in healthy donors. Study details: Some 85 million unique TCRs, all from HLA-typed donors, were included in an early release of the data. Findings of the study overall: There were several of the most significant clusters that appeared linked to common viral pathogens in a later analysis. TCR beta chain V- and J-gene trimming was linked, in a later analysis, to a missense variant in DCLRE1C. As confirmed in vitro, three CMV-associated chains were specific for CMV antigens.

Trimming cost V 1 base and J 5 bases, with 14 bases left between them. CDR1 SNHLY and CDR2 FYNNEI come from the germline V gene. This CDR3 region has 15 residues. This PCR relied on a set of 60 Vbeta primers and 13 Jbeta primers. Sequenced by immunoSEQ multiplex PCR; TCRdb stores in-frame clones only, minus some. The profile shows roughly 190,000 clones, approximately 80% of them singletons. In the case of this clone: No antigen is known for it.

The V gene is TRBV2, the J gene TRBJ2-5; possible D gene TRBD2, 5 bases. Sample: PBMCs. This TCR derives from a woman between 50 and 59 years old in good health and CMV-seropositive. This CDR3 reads CASSEVVGVGETQYF. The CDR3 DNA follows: TGTGCCAGCAGTGAAGTTGTCGGGGTCGGGGAGACCCAGTACTTC. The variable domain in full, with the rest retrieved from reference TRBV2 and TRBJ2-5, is EPEVTQTPSHQVTQMGQEVILRCVPISNHLYFYWYRQILGQKVEFLVSFYNNEISEKSEIFDDQFSVERPDGSNFTLKIRSTKLEDSAMYFCASSEVVGVGETQYFGPGTRLLVL.